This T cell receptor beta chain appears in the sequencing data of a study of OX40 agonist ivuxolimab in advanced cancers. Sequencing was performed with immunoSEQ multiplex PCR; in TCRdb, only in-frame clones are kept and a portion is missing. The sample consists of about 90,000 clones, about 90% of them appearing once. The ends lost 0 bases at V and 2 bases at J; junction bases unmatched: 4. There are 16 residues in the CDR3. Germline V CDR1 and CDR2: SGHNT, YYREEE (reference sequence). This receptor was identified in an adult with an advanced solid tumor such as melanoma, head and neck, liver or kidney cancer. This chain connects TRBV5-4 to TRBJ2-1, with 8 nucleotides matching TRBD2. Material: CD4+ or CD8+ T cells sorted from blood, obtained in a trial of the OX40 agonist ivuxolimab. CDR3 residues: CASSLGDGRAYNEQFF. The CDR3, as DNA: TGTGCCAGCAGCTTGGGCGACGGGAGGGCCTACAATGAGCAGTTCTTC.